The clone carrying this T cell receptor beta chain showed up many times. Its antigen is not known. This sample is drawn from a study of breast tumors, draining lymph nodes, adjacent tissues. Overall study findings and caveats: Tumor TCR diversity was below lymph nodes but above nontumor tissue. That most tumor T cells come from lymph nodes remained unproven. Luminal-like breast cancer showed significantly higher tumor–nontumor repertoire similarity than basal-like.

Samples came from axillary lymph nodes draining the breast cancer. Germline V gene sequence: CDR1 SGHTA, CDR2 FQGNSA. Trimming at V came to 5 bases and at J to 0 bases, leaving 7 bases not matched to a gene. This CDR3 is 15 amino acids long. In TCRdb, the multiplex PCR reads were re-called with MiXCR into one record per CDR3 protein. This table holds 100,000 to 150,000 distinct CDR3 sequences, 15% to 20% found once. Sequencing was performed on axillary lymph node tissue. The chain links TRBV7-2 to TRBJ2-7, with 7 bases matching TRBD2. The origin of this receptor is a female donor with breast cancer. Some clones in this sample may be carry-over from other donors' samples. CDR3 DNA: TGTGCCAGCAGCCCATTCGGCGGGAGCTCCTACGAGCAGTACTTC. It yields the protein CASSPFGGSSYEQYF. Supplemented by reference TRBV7-2 and TRBJ2-7, the full variable domain reads GAGVSQSPSNKVTEKGKDVELRCDPISGHTALYWYRQSLGQGLEFLIYFQGNSAPDKSGLPSDRFSAERTGGSVSTLTIQRTQQEDSAVYLCASSPFGGSSYEQYFGPGTRLTVT.